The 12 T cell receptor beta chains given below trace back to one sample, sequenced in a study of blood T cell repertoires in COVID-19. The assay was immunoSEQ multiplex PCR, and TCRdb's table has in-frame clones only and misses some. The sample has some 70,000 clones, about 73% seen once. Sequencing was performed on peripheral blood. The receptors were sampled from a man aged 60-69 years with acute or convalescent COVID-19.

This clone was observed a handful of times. The CDR3 sequence: CASGGHNEQFF. In DNA, the CDR3 is TGTGCCAGCGGGGGCCACAATGAGCAGTTCTTC. The chain carries TRBV3-1 (or the pseudogene TRBV3-2) and TRBJ2-1; D may be TRBD1 (6 bases). The CDR3 runs 11 residues. Trimming left V 8 bases short and J 5 bases short, with 7 bases between. Germline-derived CDR1 and CDR2 are LGHDT and YNNKEL (reference sequence).

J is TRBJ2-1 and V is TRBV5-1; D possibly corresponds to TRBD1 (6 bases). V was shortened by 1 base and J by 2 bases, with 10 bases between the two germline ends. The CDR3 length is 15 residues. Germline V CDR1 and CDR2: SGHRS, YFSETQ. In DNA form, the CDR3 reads TGCGCCAGCAGCTTGTCAGGGGAACCCTACAATGAGCAGTTCTTC. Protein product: CASSLSGEPYNEQFF.

For the CDR3, the DNA is TGTGCCTTGGCCTTTCTCTGGTCGACGGAGGGACTAGCGGGAAAAAATGAGCAGTTCTTC. Its protein product is CALAFLWSTEGLAGKNEQFF. The chain combines TRBV30 with TRBJ2-1; TRBD2 agrees at 13 bases. This CDR3 is built from 20 residues. The J segment lost 7 bases and the V segment lost 7 bases, leaving 25 bases of the junction unmatched. Germline CDR1 is GTSNPN and CDR2 is SVGIG (reference sequence).

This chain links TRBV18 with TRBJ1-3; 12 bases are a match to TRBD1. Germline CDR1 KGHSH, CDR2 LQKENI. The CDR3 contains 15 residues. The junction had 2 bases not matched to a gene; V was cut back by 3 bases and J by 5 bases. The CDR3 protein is CASSPGQGARNTIYF. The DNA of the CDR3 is TGTGCCAGCTCACCGGGACAGGGGGCTCGAAACACCATATATTTT.

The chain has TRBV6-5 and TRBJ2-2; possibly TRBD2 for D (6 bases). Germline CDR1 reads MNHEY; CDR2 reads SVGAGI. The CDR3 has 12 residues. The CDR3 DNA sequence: TGTGCGGGAAAGGGCGGGACTGGGGAGCTGTTTTTT. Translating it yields CAGKGGTGELFF.

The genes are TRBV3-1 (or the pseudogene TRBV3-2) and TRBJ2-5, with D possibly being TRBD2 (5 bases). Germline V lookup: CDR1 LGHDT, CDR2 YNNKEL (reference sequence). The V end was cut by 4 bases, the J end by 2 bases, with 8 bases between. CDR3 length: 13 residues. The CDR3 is CASSLREQETQYF. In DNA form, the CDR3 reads TGTGCCAGCAGCCTGAGGGAACAAGAGACCCAGTACTTC.

CDR3 sequence reads: CASSTWTGAQEQYF. The CDR3, as DNA: TGCGCCAGCAGCACCTGGACAGGGGCGCAGGAGCAGTACTTC. This chain joins TRBV5-1 and TRBJ2-7; 9 bases map to TRBD1. The V gene end was trimmed by 4 bases and the J gene end by 7 bases; junction bases not matched to a gene: 9. Germline CDR1 reads SGHRS; CDR2 reads YFSETQ. The CDR3 totals 14 residues. The whole variable domain, filled in from reference TRBV5-1 and TRBJ2-7, reads KAGVTQTPRYLIKTRGQQVTLSCSPISGHRSVSWYQQTPGQGLQFLFEYFSETQRNKGNFPGRFSGRQFSNSRSEMNVSTLELGDSALYLCASSTWTGAQEQYFGPGTRLTVT.

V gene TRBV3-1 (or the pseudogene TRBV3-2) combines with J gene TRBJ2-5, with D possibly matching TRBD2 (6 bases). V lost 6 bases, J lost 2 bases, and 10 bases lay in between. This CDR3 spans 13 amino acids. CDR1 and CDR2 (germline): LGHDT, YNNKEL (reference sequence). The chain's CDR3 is CASSRDFQETQYF. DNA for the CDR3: TGTGCCAGCAGTCGGGACTTTCAAGAGACCCAGTACTTC.

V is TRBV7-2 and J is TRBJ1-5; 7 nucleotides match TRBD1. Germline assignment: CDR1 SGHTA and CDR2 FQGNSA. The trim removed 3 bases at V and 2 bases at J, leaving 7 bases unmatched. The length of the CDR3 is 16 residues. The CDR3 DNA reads TGTGCCAGCAGCTTGACAGGGCCCACTGGCAATCAGCCCCAGCATTTT. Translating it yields CASSLTGPTGNQPQHF.

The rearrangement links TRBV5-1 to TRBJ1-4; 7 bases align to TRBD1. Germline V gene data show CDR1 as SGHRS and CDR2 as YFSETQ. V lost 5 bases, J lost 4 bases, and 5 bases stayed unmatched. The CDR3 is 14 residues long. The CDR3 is CASRTGTVNEKLFF. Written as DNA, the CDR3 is TGCGCCAGCAGAACCGGGACAGTTAATGAAAAACTGTTTTTT.

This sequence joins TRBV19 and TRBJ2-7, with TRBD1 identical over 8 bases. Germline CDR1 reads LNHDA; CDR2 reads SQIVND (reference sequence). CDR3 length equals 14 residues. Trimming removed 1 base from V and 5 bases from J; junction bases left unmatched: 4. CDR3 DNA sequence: TGTGCCAGTAGTATAGGCGACAGGGGCAACGAGCAGTACTTC. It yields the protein CASSIGDRGNEQYF.

The CDR3 spells CASSRLDREKYGYTF. In DNA, the CDR3 is TGTGCCAGTAGCCGCCTTGACAGGGAGAAGTATGGCTACACCTTC. V gene TRBV19 combines with J gene TRBJ1-2; 7 positions match TRBD1. CDR3 length equals 15 residues. After removal of 6 bases from V and 5 bases from J, the junction contained 12 bases not matched to a gene. Looked up from germline, CDR1 is LNHDA and CDR2 is SQIVND (reference sequence).